This T cell receptor (beta chain) was identified during a study of blood T cell repertoires in COVID-19. At the level of the study: Italy, Spain and the United States were the sources of the convalescent and acute COVID-19 samples.

The germline CDR1 and CDR2 sequences are SNHLY and FYNNEI. V trimming: 6 bases; J trimming: 3 bases; junction bases outside the gene matches: 5. This CDR3 comprises 14 residues. Repertoires were generated with immunoSEQ multiplex PCR, while TCRdb's copy carries only in-frame clones and drops some. The table has 240,000 or so clones, approximately 90% seen once; the top ten hold approximately 7.9%. The chain carries TRBV2 and TRBJ1-1; 9 bases map to TRBD1. The sequence was collected from a man between 60 and 75 years old who had recovered from COVID-19. Sample: peripheral blood. The CDR3 region has the DNA TGTGCCAGCAGCAGGGACAGGGTTGACACTGAAGCTTTCTTT. Amino acid sequence: CASSRDRVDTEAFF.